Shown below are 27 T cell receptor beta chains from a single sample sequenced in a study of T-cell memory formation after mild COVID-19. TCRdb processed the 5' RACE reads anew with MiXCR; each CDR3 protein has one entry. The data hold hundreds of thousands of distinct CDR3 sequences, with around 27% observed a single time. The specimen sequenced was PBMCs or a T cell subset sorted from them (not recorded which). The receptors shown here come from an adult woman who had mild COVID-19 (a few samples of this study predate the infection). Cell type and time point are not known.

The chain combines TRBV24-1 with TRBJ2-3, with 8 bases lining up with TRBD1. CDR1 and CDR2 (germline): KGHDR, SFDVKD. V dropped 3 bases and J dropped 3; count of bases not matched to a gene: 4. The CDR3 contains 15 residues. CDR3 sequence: CATSDRRTGTDTQYF. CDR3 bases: TGTGCCACCAGTGATAGGAGGACAGGGACAGATACGCAGTATTTT.

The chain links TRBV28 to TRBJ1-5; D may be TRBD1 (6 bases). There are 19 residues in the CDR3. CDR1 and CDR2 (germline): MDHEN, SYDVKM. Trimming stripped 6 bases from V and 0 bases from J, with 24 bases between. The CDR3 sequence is CASRPGGGAFFNSNQPQHF. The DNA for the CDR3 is TGTGCCAGCAGACCCGGTGGGGGCGCTTTCTTTAATAGCAATCAGCCCCAGCATTTT.

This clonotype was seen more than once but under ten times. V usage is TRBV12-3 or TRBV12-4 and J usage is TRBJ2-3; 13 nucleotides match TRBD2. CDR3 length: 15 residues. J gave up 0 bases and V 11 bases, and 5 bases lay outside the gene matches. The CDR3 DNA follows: TGTGCCGCCCGGACTAGCGGGGGAAGCACAGATACGCAGTATTTT. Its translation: CAARTSGGSTDTQYF.

CDR3 protein: CASSLGYRDADTEAFF. The CDR3 DNA sequence: TGTGCCAGCAGCTTAGGATATCGGGATGCGGACACTGAAGCTTTCTTT. The V and J genes are TRBV13 and TRBJ1-1; no definite D call. The germline V gene has CDR1 PRHDT and CDR2 FYEKMQ (reference sequence). V lost 0 bases and J 3 bases, leaving 14 bases between the germline ends. The CDR3 runs to 16 residues.

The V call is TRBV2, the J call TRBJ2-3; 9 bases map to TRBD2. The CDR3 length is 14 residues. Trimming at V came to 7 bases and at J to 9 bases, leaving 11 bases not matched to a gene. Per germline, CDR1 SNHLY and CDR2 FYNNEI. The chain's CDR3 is CASTPPQRGATQYF. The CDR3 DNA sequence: TGTGCCAGCACCCCCCCCCAGCGGGGGGCGACGCAGTATTTT.

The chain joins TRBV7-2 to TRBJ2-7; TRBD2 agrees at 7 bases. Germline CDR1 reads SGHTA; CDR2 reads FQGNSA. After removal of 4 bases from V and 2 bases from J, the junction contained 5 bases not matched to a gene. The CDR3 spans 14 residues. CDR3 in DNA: TGTGCCAGCAGCTCCCAGCGGGAAACCTACGAGCAGTACTTC. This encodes CASSSQRETYEQYF.

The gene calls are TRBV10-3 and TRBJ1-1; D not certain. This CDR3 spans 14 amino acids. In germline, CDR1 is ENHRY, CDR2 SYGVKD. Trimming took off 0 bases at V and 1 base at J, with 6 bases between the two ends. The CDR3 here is CAISESKGNTEAFF. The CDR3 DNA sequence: TGTGCCATCAGTGAGTCGAAGGGGAACACTGAAGCTTTCTTT.

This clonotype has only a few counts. The CDR3, as DNA: TGCAGCGTTGCCGGGGAGAACGGCTACGAGCAGTACTTC. Its translation: CSVAGENGYEQYF. V is TRBV29-1 and J is TRBJ2-7; D possibly corresponds to TRBD2 (5 bases). The ends were cut back, 4 bases at V and 3 bases at J, with 13 bases in the middle. Germline V gene sequence: CDR1 SQVTM, CDR2 ANQGSEA. The CDR3 has 13 amino acids.

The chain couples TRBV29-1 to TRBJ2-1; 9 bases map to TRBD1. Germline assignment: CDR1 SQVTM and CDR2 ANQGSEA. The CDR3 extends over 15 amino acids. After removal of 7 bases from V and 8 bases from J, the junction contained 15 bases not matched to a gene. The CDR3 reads CSGRTGTGLGYEQFF. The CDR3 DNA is TGCAGCGGACGGACAGGGACAGGGTTAGGGTATGAGCAGTTCTTC.

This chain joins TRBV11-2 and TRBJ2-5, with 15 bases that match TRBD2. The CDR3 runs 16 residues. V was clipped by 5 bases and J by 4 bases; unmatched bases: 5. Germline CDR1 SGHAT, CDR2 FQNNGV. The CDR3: CASSPLGLAGGETQYF. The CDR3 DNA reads TGTGCCAGCAGCCCCCTGGGACTAGCGGGAGGAGAGACCCAGTACTTC.

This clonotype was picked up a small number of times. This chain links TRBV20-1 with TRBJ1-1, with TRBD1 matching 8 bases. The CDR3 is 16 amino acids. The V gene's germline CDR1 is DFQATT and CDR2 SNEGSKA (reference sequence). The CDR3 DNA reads TGCTTAAATATCGGGCCGGGACAGGAAATGAACACTGAAGCTTTCTTT. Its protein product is CLNIGPGQEMNTEAFF.

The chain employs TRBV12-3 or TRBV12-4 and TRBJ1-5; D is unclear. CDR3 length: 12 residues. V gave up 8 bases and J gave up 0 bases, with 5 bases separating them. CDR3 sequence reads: CASGYSNQPQHF. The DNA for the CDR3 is TGTGCCAGCGGGTATAGCAATCAGCCCCAGCATTTT.

The DNA of the CDR3 is TGTGCCATCACCAGGTCGGACAGACGCTACGAGCAGTACTTC. It yields the protein CAITRSDRRYEQYF. The chain employs TRBV10-3 and TRBJ2-7; perhaps TRBD1 as D (6 bases). Germline CDR1 reads ENHRY; CDR2 reads SYGVKD. This CDR3 is 14 amino acids long. Deletions cut 7 bases from V and 3 bases from J, with 16 bases between.

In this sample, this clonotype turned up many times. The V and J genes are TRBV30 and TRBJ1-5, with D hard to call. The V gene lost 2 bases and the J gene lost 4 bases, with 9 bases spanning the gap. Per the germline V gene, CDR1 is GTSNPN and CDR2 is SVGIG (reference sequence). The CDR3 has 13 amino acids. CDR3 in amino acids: CAWSRFENQPQHF. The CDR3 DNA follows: TGTGCCTGGAGTAGGTTTGAGAATCAGCCCCAGCATTTT. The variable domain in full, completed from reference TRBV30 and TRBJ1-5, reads SQTIHQWPATLVQPVGSPLSLECTVEGTSNPNLYWYRQAAGRGLQLLFYSVGIGQISSEVPQNLSASRPQDRQFILSSKKLLLSDSGFYLCAWSRFENQPQHFGDGTRLSIL.

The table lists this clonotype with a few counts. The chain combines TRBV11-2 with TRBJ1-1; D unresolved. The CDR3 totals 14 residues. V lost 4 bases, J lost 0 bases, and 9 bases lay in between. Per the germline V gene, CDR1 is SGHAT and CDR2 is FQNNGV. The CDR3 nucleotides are TGTGCCAGCAGCTCACCGCAGGTGAACACTGAAGCTTTCTTT. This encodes CASSSPQVNTEAFF. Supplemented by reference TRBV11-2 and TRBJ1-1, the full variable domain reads EAGVAQSPRYKIIEKRQSVAFWCNPISGHATLYWYQQILGQGPKLLIQFQNNGVVDDSQLPKDRFSAERLKGVDSTLKIQPAKLEDSAVYLCASSSPQVNTEAFFGQGTRLTVV.

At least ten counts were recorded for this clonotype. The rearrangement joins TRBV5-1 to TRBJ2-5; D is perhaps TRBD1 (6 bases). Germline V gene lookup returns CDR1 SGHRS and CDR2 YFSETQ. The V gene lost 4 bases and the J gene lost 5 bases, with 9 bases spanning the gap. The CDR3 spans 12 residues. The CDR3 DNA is TGCGCCAGCAGCACAGGGATGGAGACCCAGTACTTC. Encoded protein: CASSTGMETQYF.

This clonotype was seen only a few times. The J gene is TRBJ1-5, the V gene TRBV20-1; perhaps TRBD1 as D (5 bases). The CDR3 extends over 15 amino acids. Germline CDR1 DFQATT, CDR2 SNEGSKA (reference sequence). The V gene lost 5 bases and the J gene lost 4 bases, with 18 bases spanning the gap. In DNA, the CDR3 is TGCAGTGCTGGGGGGGTAGCGAAGGGAAATCAGCCCCAGCATTTT. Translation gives CSAGGVAKGNQPQHF.

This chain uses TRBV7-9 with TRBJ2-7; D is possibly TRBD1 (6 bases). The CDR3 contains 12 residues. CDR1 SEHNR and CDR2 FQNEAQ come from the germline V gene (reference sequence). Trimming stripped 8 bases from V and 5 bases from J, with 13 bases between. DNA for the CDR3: TGTGCCAGCGGCAGGGGAAAGGACGAGCAGTACTTC. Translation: CASGRGKDEQYF.

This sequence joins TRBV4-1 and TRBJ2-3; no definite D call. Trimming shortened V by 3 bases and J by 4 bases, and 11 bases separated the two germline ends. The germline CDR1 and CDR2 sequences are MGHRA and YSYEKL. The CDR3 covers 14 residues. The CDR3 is CASSQSPSADTQYF. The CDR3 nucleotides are TGCGCCAGCAGCCAGTCCCCCTCAGCAGATACGCAGTATTTT.

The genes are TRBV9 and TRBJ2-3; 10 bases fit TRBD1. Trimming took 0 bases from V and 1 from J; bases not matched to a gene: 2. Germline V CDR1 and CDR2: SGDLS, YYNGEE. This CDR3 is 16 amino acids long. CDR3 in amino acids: CASSVDGTGGTDTQYF. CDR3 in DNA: TGTGCCAGCAGCGTAGATGGGACAGGGGGCACAGATACGCAGTATTTT.

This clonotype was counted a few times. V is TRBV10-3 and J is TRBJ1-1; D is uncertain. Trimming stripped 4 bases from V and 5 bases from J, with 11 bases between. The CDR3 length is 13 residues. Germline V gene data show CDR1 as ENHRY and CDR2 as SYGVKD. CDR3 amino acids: CAISGTTDTEAFF. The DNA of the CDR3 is TGTGCCATCAGTGGGACGACGGATACTGAAGCTTTCTTT.

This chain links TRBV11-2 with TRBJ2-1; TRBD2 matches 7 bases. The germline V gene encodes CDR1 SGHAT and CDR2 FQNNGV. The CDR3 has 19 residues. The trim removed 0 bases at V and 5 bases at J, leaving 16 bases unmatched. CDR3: CASSLDSFYVSGVNNEQFF. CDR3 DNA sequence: TGTGCCAGCAGCTTAGACTCTTTTTATGTGAGCGGGGTTAACAATGAGCAGTTCTTC.

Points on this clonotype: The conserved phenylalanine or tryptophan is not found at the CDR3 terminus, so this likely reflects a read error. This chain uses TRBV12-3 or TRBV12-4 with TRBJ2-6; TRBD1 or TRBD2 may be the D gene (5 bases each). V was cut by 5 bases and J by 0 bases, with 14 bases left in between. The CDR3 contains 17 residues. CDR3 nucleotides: TGTGCCAGCAGTCCTCAGGGACCGATCTCTGGGGCCAACGTCCTGACTCTC. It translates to CASSPQGPISGANVLTL.

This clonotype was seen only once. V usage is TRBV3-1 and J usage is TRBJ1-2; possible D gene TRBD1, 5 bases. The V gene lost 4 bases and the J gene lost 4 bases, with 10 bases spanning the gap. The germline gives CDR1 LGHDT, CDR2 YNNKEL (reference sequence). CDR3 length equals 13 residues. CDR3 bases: TGTGCCAGCAGCCTGAGACAGTCCTATGGCTACACCTTC. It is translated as CASSLRQSYGYTF.

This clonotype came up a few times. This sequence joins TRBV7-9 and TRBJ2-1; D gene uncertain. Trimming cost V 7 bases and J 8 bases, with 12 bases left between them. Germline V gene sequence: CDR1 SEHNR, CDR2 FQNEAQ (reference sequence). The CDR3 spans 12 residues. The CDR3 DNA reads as TGTGCCAGCACCGGGCCGGGCCATGAGCAGTTCTTC. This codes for CASTGPGHEQFF.

The CDR3 region is CSVDRGSETQYF. The CDR3 nucleotides read TGCAGCGTAGACAGGGGATCGGAGACCCAGTACTTC. The chain has TRBV29-1 and TRBJ2-5; 8 bases agree with TRBD1. V shed 6 bases and J 5 bases; nucleotides not matched to a gene: 5. The CDR3 contains 12 residues. CDR1 and CDR2 (germline): SQVTM, ANQGSEA.

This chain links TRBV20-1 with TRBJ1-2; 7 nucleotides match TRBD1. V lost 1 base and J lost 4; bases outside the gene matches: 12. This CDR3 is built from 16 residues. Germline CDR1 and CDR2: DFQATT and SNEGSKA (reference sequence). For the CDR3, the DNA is TGCAGTGCTAGAGGTCAAACAGGGGAAGGGAGCTATGGCTACACCTTC. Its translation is CSARGQTGEGSYGYTF.